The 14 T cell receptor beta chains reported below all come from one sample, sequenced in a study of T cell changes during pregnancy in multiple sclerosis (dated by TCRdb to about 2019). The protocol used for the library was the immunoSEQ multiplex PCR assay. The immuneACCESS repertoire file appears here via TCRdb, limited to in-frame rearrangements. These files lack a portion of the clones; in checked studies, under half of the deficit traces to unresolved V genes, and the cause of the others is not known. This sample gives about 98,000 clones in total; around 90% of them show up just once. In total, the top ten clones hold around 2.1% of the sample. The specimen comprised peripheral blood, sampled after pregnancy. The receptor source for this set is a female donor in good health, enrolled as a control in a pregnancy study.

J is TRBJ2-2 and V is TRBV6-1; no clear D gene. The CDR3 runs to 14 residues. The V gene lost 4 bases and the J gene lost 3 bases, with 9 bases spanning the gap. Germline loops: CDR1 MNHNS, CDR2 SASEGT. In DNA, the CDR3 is TGTGCCAGCAGTGGGGCTTATGACACCGGGGAGCTGTTTTTT. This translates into CASSGAYDTGELFF.

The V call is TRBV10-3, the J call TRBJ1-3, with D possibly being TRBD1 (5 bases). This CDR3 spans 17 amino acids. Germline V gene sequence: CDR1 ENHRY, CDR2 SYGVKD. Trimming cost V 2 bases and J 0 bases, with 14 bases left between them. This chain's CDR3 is CAISEATAASSGNTIYF. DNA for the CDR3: TGTGCCATCAGTGAGGCGACAGCCGCCTCCTCTGGAAACACCATATATTTT.

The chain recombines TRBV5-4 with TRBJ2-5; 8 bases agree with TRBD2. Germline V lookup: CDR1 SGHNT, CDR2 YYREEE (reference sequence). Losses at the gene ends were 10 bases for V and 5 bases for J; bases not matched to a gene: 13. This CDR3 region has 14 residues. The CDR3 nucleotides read TGTGCCGCCAGAGGTACGGGAGGGCCGGAGACCCAGTACTTC. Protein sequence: CAARGTGGPETQYF.

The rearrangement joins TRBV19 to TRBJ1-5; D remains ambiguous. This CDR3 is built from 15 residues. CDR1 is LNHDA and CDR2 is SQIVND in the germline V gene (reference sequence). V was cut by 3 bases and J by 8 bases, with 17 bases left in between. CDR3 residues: CASSILLGRREPQHF. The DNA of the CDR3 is TGTGCCAGTAGTATTCTATTAGGCAGGAGGGAGCCCCAGCATTTT.

CDR3 amino acids: CASSPRLATDTQYF. The DNA of the CDR3 is TGTGCCAGCTCACCTAGACTAGCGACAGATACGCAGTATTTT. The rearrangement links TRBV18 to TRBJ2-3; TRBD2 matches 8 bases. With V trimmed by 3 bases and J by 3 bases, 2 bases remained unmatched. This CDR3 comprises 14 residues. CDR1 is KGHSH and CDR2 is LQKENI in the germline V gene. Supplemented by reference TRBV18 and TRBJ2-3, the full variable domain reads NAGVMQNPRHLVRRRGQEARLRCSPMKGHSHVYWYRQLPEEGLKFMVYLQKENIIDESGMPKERFSAEFPKEGPSILRIQQVVRGDSAAYFCASSPRLATDTQYFGPGTRLTVL.

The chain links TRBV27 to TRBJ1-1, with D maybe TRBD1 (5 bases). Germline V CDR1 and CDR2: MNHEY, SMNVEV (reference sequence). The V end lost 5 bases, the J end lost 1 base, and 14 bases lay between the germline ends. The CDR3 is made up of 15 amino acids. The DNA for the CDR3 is TGTGCCAGCAGTACAGGACCAATACCGAACACTGAAGCTTTCTTT. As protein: CASSTGPIPNTEAFF.

The CDR3 protein is CASSPPSTSKRAFF. The CDR3 DNA follows: TGTGCCAGCAGCCCCCCCTCGACCTCCAAGCGGGCTTTCTTT. This chain uses TRBV14 with TRBJ1-1; no clear D gene. The CDR3 is 14 amino acids. The V end was cut by 4 bases, the J end by 11 bases, with 20 bases between. Per germline, CDR1 SGHDN and CDR2 FVKESK.

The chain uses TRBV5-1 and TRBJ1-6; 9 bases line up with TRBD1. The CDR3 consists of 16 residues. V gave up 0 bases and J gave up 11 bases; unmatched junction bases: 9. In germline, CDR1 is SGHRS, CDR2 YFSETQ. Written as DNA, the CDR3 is TGCGCCAGCAGCTTGGAGACAGGGGGTGTTATGACACCCCTCCACTTT. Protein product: CASSLETGGVMTPLHF.

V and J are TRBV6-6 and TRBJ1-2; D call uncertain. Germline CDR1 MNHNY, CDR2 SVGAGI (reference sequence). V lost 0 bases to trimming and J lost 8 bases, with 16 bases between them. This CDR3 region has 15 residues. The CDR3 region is CASSYSPAYSWGYTF. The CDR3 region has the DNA TGTGCCAGCAGTTACTCCCCAGCCTACAGTTGGGGCTACACCTTC.

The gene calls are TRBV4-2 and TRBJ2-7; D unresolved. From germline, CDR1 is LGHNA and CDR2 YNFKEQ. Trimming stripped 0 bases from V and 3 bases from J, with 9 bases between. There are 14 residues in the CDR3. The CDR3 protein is CASSQDLGHYEQYF. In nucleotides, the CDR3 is TGTGCCAGCAGCCAAGACCTGGGCCACTACGAGCAGTACTTC.

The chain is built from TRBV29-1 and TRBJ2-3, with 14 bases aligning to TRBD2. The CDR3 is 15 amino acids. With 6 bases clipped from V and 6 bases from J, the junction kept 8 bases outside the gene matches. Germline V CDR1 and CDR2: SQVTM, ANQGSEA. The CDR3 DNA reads TGCAGCGTCGAACGGACTAGCGGGGGGCAGGATACGCAGTATTTT. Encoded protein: CSVERTSGGQDTQYF.

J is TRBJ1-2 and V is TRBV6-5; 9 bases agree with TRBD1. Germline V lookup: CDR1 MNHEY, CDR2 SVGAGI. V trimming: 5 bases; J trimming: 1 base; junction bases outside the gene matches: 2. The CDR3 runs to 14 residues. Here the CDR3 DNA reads TGTGCCAGCAGTCGGGACAGGGATAACTATGGCTACACCTTC. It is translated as CASSRDRDNYGYTF.

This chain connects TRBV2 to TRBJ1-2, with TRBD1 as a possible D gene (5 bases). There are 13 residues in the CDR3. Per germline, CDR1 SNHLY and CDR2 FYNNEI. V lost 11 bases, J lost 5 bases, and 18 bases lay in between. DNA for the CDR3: TGTGCCCTAAACGGGGGGAGGCTATATGGCTACACCTTC. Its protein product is CALNGGRLYGYTF.

CDR3 sequence reads: CASSSGWRNYEQYF. The CDR3 region has the DNA TGTGCCAGCAGCTCGGGGTGGCGGAACTACGAGCAGTACTTC. The genes are TRBV7-9 and TRBJ2-7; perhaps TRBD2 as D (5 bases). The CDR3 runs to 14 residues. Trimming cost V 4 bases and J 3 bases, with 13 bases left between them. Looked up from germline, CDR1 is SEHNR and CDR2 is FQNEAQ (reference sequence).